This TCR beta chain was captured by sequencing in a study of cytomegalovirus exposure and HLA in healthy donors. The ends were cut back, 3 bases at V and 7 bases at J, with 15 bases in the middle. This CDR3 region has 15 residues. Germline CDR1 is MNHNS and CDR2 is SASEGT. PCR employed 60 Vbeta and 13 Jbeta primers. Assay used: immunoSEQ multiplex PCR; TCRdb lists only in-frame clones, some missing. The sample gives around 140,000 clones, 75% to 85% of which show up once; approximately 1.8% is in the top ten. The receptor was isolated from a female donor in good health and CMV-seropositive. Sequences were obtained from PBMCs. This chain links TRBV6-1 with TRBJ2-2; a weak D match, TRBD1 (5 bases). The CDR3 protein is CASSEGRAVFGELFF. The CDR3 bases are TGTGCCAGCAGTGAGGGGCGCGCGGTCTTCGGGGAGCTGTTTTTT.